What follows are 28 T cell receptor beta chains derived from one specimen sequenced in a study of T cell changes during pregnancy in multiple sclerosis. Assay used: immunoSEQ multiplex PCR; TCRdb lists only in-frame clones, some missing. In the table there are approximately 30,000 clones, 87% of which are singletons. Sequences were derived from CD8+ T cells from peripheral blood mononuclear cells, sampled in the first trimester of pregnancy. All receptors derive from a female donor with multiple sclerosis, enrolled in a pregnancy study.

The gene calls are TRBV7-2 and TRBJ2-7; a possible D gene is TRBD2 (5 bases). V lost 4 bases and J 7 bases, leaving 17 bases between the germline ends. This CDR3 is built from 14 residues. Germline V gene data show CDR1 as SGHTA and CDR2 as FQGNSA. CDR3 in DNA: TGTGCCAGCAGCTCGAGGGCGGGCTCTTCGGAGCAGTACTTC. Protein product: CASSSRAGSSEQYF.

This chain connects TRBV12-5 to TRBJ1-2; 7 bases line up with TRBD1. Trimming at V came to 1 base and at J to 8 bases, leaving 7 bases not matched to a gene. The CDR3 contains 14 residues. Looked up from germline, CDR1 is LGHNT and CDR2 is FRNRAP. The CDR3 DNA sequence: TGTGCTAGTGGTTTGGGGTCAGGGGGAGGAGGCTACACCTTC. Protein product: CASGLGSGGGGYTF.

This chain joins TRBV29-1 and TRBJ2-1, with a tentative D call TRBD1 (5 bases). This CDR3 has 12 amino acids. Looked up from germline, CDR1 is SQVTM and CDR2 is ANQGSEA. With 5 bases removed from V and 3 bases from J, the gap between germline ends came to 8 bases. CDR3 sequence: CSVYTGYNEQFF. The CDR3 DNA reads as TGCAGCGTTTATACAGGCTACAATGAGCAGTTCTTC.

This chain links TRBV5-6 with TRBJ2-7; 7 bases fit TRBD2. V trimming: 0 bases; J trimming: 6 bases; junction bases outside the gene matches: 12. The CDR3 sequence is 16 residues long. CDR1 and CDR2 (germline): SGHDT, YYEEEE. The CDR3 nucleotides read TGTGCCAGCAGCTTGGGACATGCGGGGAGGGAATCCGAGCAGTACTTC. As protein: CASSLGHAGRESEQYF.

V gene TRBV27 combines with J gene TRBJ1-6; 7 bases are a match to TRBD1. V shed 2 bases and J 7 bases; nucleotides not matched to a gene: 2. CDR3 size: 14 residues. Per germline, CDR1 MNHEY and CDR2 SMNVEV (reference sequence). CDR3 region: CASSLRDSNSPLHF. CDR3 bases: TGTGCCAGCAGTTTACGGGACAGCAATTCACCCCTCCACTTT.

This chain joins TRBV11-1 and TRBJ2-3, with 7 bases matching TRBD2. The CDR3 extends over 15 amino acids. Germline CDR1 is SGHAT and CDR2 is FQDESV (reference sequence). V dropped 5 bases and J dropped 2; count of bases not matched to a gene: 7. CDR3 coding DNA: TGTGCCAGCAGCGTCGGGGGGTCCCTCACAGATACGCAGTATTTT. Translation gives CASSVGGSLTDTQYF.

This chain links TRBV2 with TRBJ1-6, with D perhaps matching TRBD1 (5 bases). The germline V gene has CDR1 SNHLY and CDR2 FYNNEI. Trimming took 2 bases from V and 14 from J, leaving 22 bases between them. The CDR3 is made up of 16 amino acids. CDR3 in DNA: TGTGCCAGCAGTGAAATGGGCGGACATTGGGATAGCACCCTCCACTTT. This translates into CASSEMGGHWDSTLHF.

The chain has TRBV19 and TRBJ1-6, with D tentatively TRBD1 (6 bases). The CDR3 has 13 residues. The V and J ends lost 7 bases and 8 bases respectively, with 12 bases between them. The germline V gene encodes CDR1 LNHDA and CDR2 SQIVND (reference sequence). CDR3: CASKEAGDSPLHF. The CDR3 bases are TGTGCCAGTAAAGAGGCAGGGGATTCACCCCTCCACTTT.

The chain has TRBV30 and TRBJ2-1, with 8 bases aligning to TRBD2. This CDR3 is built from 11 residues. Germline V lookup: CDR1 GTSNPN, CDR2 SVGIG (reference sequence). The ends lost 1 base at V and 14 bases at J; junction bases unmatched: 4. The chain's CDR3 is CAWSDGREKFF. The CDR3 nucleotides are TGTGCCTGGAGTGACGGGAGGGAGAAGTTCTTC.

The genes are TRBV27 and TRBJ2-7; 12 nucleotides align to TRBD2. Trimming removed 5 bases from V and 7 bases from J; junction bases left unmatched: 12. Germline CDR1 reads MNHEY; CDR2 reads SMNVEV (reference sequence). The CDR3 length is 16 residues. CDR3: CASSHSGLAGPGEQYF. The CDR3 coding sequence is TGTGCCAGCAGTCACTCCGGACTAGCGGGACCAGGGGAGCAGTACTTC.

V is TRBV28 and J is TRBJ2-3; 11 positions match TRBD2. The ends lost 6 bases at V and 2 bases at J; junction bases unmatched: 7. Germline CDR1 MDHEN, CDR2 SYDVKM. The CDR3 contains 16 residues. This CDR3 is CASSPGTSGPTDTQYF. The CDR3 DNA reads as TGTGCCAGCAGCCCCGGGACTAGCGGACCCACAGATACGCAGTATTTT.

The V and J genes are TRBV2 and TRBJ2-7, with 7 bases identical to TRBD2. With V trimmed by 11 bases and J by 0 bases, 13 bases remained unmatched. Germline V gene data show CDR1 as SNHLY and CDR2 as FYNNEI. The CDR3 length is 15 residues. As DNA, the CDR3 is TGTGCCGTCCAACTACTAGCGCTGAGCTCCTACGAGCAGTACTTC. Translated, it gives CAVQLLALSSYEQYF.

The CDR3 DNA sequence: TGTGCCAGCAATCCGGGGGAAACTAATGAAAAACTGTTTTTT. Translated: CASNPGETNEKLFF. V is TRBV28 and J is TRBJ1-4; maybe TRBD1 (5 bases). Trimming took off 7 bases at V and 1 base at J, with 10 bases between the two ends. The CDR3 spans 14 residues. From germline, CDR1 is MDHEN and CDR2 SYDVKM.

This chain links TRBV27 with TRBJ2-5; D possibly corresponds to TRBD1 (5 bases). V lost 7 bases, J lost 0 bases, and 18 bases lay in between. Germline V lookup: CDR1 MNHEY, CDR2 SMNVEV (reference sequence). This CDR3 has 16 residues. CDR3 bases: TGTGCCAGCACCCTTTATGCAGGGTTGAACCAAGAGACCCAGTACTTC. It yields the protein CASTLYAGLNQETQYF.

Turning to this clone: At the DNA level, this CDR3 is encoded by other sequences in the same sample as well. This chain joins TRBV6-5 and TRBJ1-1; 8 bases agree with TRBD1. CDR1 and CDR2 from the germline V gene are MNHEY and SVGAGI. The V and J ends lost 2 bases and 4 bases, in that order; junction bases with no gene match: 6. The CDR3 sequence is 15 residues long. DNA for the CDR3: TGTGCCAGCAGTTACCGTCAGGGGGCTGGCACTGAAGCTTTCTTT. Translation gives CASSYRQGAGTEAFF.

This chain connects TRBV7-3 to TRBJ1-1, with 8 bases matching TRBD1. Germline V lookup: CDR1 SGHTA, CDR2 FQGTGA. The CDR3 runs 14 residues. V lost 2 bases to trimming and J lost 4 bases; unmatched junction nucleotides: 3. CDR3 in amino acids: CASSLQGASTEAFF. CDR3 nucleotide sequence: TGTGCCAGCAGCTTACAGGGGGCGAGCACTGAAGCTTTCTTT.

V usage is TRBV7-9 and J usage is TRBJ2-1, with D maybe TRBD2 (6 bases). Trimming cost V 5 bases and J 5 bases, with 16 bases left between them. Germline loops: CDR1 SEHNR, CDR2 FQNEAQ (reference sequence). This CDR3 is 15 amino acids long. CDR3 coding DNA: TGTGCCAGCAGCATAACAGCTCCGGGGGACAATGAGCAGTTCTTC. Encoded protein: CASSITAPGDNEQFF.

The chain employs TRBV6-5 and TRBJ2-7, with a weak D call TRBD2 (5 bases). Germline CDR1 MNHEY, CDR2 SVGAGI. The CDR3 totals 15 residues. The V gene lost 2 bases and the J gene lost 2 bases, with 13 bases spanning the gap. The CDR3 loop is CASSYGGGEAYEQYF. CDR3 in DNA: TGTGCCAGCAGTTACGGAGGTGGAGAGGCCTACGAGCAGTACTTC.

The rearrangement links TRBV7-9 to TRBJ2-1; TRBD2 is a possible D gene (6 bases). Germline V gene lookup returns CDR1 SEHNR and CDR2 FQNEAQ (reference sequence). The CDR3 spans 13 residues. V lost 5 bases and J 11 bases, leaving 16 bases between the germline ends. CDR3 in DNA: TGTGCCAGCAGCCCCCCCCTCGCGGGACAGCAGTTCTTC. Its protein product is CASSPPLAGQQFF.

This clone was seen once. The CDR3 loop is CAWSASAGSGELFF. The DNA of the CDR3 is TGTGCCTGGAGTGCCTCAGCGGGATCTGGGGAGCTGTTTTTT. The chain employs TRBV30 and TRBJ2-2; 7 bases are shared with TRBD2. V was pared by 1 base and J by 8 bases, with 7 bases of the junction left unmatched. CDR3 length: 14 residues. Germline V gene lookup returns CDR1 GTSNPN and CDR2 SVGIG (reference sequence).

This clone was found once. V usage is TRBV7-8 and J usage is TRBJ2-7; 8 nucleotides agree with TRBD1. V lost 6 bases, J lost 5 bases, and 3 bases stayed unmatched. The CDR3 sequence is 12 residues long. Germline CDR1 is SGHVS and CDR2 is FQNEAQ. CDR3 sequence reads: CASRPGGHEQYF. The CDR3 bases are TGTGCCAGCAGACCAGGGGGCCACGAGCAGTACTTC.

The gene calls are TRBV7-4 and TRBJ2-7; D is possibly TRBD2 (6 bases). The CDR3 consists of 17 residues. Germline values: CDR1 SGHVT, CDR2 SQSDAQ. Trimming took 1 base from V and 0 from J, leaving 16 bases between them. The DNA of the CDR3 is TGTGCCAGCAGCTTAGGACTAGATTGGTTGAGCTCCTACGAGCAGTACTTC. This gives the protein CASSLGLDWLSSYEQYF.

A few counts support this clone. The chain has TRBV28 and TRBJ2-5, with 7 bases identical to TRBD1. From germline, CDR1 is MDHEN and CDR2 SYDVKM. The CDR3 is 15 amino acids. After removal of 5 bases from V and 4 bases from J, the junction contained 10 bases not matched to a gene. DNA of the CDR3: TGTGCCAGCAGTCTACAACGACAGGGTAGAGAGACCCAGTACTTC. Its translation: CASSLQRQGRETQYF.

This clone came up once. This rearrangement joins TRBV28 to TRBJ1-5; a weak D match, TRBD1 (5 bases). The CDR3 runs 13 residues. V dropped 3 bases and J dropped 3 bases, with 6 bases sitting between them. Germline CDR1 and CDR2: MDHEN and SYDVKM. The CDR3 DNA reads TGTGCCAGCAGTTTGACAGACAATCAGCCCCAGCATTTT. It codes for CASSLTDNQPQHF.

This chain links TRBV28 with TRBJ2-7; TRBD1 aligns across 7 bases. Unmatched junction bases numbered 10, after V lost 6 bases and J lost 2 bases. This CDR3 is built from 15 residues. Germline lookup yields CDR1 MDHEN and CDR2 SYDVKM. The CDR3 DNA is TGTGCCAGCAGGAACATAGGGACAGCTGCCTACGAGCAGTACTTC. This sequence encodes CASRNIGTAAYEQYF.

For the CDR3, the DNA is TGTGCCAGCAGTTATAAAGACGAGGTTACGCAGTATTTT. Residues: CASSYKDEVTQYF. J is TRBJ2-3 and V is TRBV7-6; D unclear. The germline V gene encodes CDR1 SGHVS and CDR2 FNYEAQ. This CDR3 region has 13 residues. V lost 6 bases to trimming and J lost 8 bases, with 15 bases between them.

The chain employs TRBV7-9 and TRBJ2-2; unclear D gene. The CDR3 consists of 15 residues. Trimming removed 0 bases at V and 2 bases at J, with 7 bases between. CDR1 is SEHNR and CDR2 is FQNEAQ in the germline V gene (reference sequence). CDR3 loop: CASSLAAGNTGELFF. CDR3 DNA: TGTGCCAGCAGCTTAGCGGCAGGCAACACCGGGGAGCTGTTTTTT.

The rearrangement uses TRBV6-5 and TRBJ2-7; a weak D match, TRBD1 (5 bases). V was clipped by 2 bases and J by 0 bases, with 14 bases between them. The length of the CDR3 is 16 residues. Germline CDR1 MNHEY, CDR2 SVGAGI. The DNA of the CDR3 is TGTGCCAGCAGTTACGCTGACAGTCAGAGCTCCTACGAGCAGTACTTC. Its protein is CASSYADSQSSYEQYF.